The source of this TCR beta chain is a study of PD-1 blockade in classical Hodgkin lymphoma. Study-level results: The origin of the repertoire differences remains undefined, with disease activity or prior therapy as possible causes. Baseline TCR diversity was reportedly lower in newly diagnosed patients than in healthy donors. It was reported as lower still in relapsed/refractory patients.

Time point specified: newly diagnosed, previously untreated cHL patient sample. Researchers used newly diagnosed, untreated classical Hodgkin lymphoma PBMCs for comparison. Sequencing was performed with immunoSEQ multiplex PCR; in TCRdb, only in-frame clones are kept and a portion is missing. Of 20,000 to 25,000 clones listed, roughly 94% are singletons. Concerning this clone itself: Its target is unknown.

The sequenced sample consisted of peripheral blood mononuclear cells (PBMCs). The receptor comes from a human donor with classical Hodgkin lymphoma.

CDR3 DNA: TGTGCCAGCAGCCCCTGCGTGAAACAAGAGACCCAGTACTTC. This gives the protein CASSPCVKQETQYF. This chain joins TRBV21-1 and TRBJ2-5; the D call TRBD2 from the table was never checked on the DNA. TRBV21-1 is a pseudogene. The CDR3 loop spans 14 amino acids.